These 14 T cell receptor beta chains originate from one sample sequenced in a study of T cell changes during pregnancy in multiple sclerosis. Sequencing used immunoSEQ multiplex PCR; TCRdb keeps in-frame clones, though not all of them. The table records tens of thousands of clones, around 89% of them present only once. This specimen consisted of CD8+ T cells from peripheral blood mononuclear cells, obtained after pregnancy. The receptors here all came from a female donor in good health, enrolled as a control in a pregnancy study.

This clone was counted once. This chain uses TRBV4-3 with TRBJ2-7; 11 bases agree with TRBD1. V trimming: 0 bases; J trimming: 12 bases; junction bases outside the gene matches: 4. The germline V gene encodes CDR1 LGHNA and CDR2 YSLEER. The CDR3 spans 13 residues. The CDR3, as DNA: TGCGCCAGCAGCCAAGATCTGGGGACAGGGGGGTACTTC. It specifies CASSQDLGTGGYF.

The rearrangement joins TRBV7-8 to TRBJ1-4; 8 bases align to TRBD1. V lost 2 bases, J lost 5 bases, and 13 bases stayed unmatched. CDR1 and CDR2 (germline): SGHVS, FQNEAQ. The CDR3 is made up of 18 amino acids. CDR3: CASSLLWVQGAQNEKLFF. CDR3 coding DNA: TGTGCCAGCAGCTTACTTTGGGTCCAGGGGGCGCAGAATGAAAAACTGTTTTTT.

J is TRBJ1-4 and V is TRBV30; D gene unclear. V was shortened by 7 bases and J by 1 base, with 10 bases between the two germline ends. This CDR3 has 13 residues. The germline gives CDR1 GTSNPN, CDR2 SVGIG (reference sequence). In nucleotides, the CDR3 is TGTGCCTCCACGGTTGAAACTAATGAAAAACTGTTTTTT. This translates into CASTVETNEKLFF.

Comment on this clone: At one end, the junction sequence differs from germline, possibly due to a read error. This chain links TRBV4-3 with TRBJ1-2; D is uncertain. CDR1 and CDR2 (germline): LGHNA, YSLEER. The CDR3 totals 11 residues. The CDR3 DNA is TGCGCCAGCCGGGCGGACTATGGCTACGCCTTC. Translation: CASRADYGYAF.

This clone has just one count. The V gene is TRBV4-1, the J gene TRBJ1-2; 9 positions match TRBD1. The CDR3 runs 17 residues. With 7 bases clipped from V and 6 bases from J, the junction kept 18 bases outside the gene matches. The germline CDR1 and CDR2 sequences are MGHRA and YSYEKL. The DNA for the CDR3 is TGCGCCAGCACCCCTTACCCGGACAGGGGCTGGAGGGATGGCTACACCTTC. This encodes CASTPYPDRGWRDGYTF.

V and J are TRBV7-9 and TRBJ2-1; weak D call: TRBD1 (5 bases). Germline CDR1 reads SEHNR; CDR2 reads FQNEAQ (reference sequence). V was cut by 5 bases and J by 7 bases, with 21 bases left in between. The CDR3 consists of 16 residues. CDR3 protein: CASSPEIDSRWNEQFF. CDR3 nucleotides: TGTGCCAGCAGCCCCGAGATAGACAGTCGGTGGAATGAGCAGTTCTTC.

The V gene is TRBV4-3, the J gene TRBJ1-6, with D maybe TRBD1 (5 bases). Trimming removed 3 bases at V and 3 bases at J, with 12 bases between. The CDR3 is made up of 16 amino acids. CDR1 and CDR2 from the germline V gene are LGHNA and YSLEER. The CDR3 nucleotides are TGCGCCAGCAGCCAGACGACAGCCTACTATAATTCACCCCTCCACTTT. This encodes CASSQTTAYYNSPLHF.

This chain links TRBV29-1 with TRBJ2-7; 7 bases are shared with TRBD2. V dropped 5 bases and J dropped 0; count of bases not matched to a gene: 4. CDR1 and CDR2 (germline): SQVTM, ANQGSEA. This CDR3 is 13 amino acids long. CDR3 bases: TGCAGCGTTTTAAGCGGGGACTCCTACGAGCAGTACTTC. This sequence encodes CSVLSGDSYEQYF.

The V and J genes are TRBV9 and TRBJ2-5; 14 nucleotides agree with TRBD2. Trimming at V came to 4 bases and at J to 4 bases, leaving 12 bases not matched to a gene. Per the germline V gene, CDR1 is SGDLS and CDR2 is YYNGEE. The CDR3 covers 18 residues. The CDR3 DNA reads as TGTGCCAGCAGCCTGGGGACTAGCGGGGGTTCCGCGCCAGAGACCCAGTACTTC. It is translated as CASSLGTSGGSAPETQYF.

J is TRBJ1-1 and V is TRBV11-1, with D tentatively TRBD1 (5 bases). The CDR3 is 14 amino acids. Germline values: CDR1 SGHAT, CDR2 FQDESV (reference sequence). V was trimmed by 3 bases and J by 1 base, leaving 9 bases between them. CDR3 DNA: TGTGCCAGCAGCTTCTGGGGGGAGAACACTGAAGCTTTCTTT. Protein product: CASSFWGENTEAFF.

CDR3 residues: CAWDRATNTGELFF. In DNA, the CDR3 is TGTGCCTGGGACAGGGCTACGAACACCGGGGAGCTGTTTTTT. The rearrangement links TRBV30 to TRBJ2-2; TRBD1 agrees at 7 bases. The germline CDR1 and CDR2 sequences are GTSNPN and SVGIG (reference sequence). This CDR3 is built from 14 residues. J was trimmed by 0 bases and V by 5 bases; bases with no gene match: 3.

This clone was seen a few times. This specimen includes other DNA sequences encoding the same CDR3. The chain uses TRBV11-3 and TRBJ2-3; D not certain. V was cut by 0 bases and J by 0 bases, with 4 bases left in between. CDR1 and CDR2 (germline): SGHNT, YENEEA. This CDR3 region has 14 residues. CDR3 sequence (DNA): TGTGCCAGCAGCTTAGACCCGAGCACAGATACGCAGTATTTT. This sequence encodes CASSLDPSTDTQYF. The whole variable domain, filled in from reference TRBV11-3 and TRBJ2-3, reads EAGVVQSPRYKIIEKKQPVAFWCNPISGHNTLYWYLQNLGQGPELLIRYENEEAVDDSQLPKDRFSAERLKGVDSTLKIQPAELGDSAVYLCASSLDPSTDTQYFGPGTRLTVL.

The V call is TRBV6-6, the J call TRBJ1-2, with TRBD1 identical over 8 bases. J gave up 8 bases and V 10 bases, and 12 bases lay outside the gene matches. The CDR3 sequence is 13 residues long. CDR1 and CDR2 from the germline V gene are MNHNY and SVGAGI (reference sequence). This chain's CDR3 is CATTGGGRGGYTF. The CDR3 DNA sequence: TGTGCCACTACAGGGGGGGGTAGGGGCGGCTACACCTTC.

CDR3 in DNA: TGTGCCAGAGGTGCTCCTCCGGGACAAACTAACTATGGCTACACCTTC. Its translation is CARGAPPGQTNYGYTF. This chain uses TRBV7-5 with TRBJ1-2; TRBD1 reflects the table's D call only, with no check against the DNA. TRBV7-5 is assigned pseudogene status. The CDR3 consists of 16 residues.